The T cell receptor beta chain under discussion was sequenced for a study of shared clonotypes between healthy human individuals. Whole-study results and caveats: The study sampled only blood, and tissue repertoires likely differ. The generation probabilities recorded for non-shared clonotypes fell below those of clonotypes shared by all four donors.

Assay used: immunoSEQ multiplex PCR; TCRdb lists only in-frame clones, some missing. Among about 1 million clones listed, 65% to 75% were seen once. As concerns this clone: Its antigen is not identified.

CDR1 and CDR2 from the germline V gene are LNHDA and SQIVND (reference sequence). The trim removed 8 bases at V and 2 bases at J, leaving 8 bases unmatched. There are 14 residues in the CDR3. Material: memory CD4+ T cells sorted from blood. This sample's subset: CD45RA-negative fraction. This clonotype was sampled from a man aged 18 to 29 in good health. This rearrangement joins TRBV19 to TRBJ1-2; 7 bases agree with TRBD1. The CDR3: CASVSRQGNYGYTF. The CDR3 DNA reads as TGTGCCAGTGTATCTAGACAGGGAAACTATGGCTACACCTTC. Combining the CDR3 with reference TRBV19 and TRBJ1-2 gives the whole variable domain DGGITQSPKYLFRKEGQNVTLSCEQNLNHDAMYWYRQDPGQGLRLIYYSQIVNDFQKGDIAEGYSVSREKKESFPLTVTSAQKNPTAFYLCASVSRQGNYGYTFGSGTRLTVV.